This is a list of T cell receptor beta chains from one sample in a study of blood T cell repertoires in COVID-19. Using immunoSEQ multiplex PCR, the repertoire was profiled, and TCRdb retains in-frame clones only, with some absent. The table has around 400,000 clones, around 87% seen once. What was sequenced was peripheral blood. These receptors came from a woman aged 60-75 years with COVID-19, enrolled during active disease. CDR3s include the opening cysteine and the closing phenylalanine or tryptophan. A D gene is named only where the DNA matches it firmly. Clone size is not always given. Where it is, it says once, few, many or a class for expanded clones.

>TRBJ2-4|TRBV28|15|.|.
CASSLGLSAKNIQYF
TGTGCCAGCAGTTTAGGACTATCGGCCAAAAACATTCAGTACTTC
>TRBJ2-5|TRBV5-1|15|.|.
CASSPLKGQQETQYF
TGCGCCAGCAGCCCCCTAAAAGGACAGCAAGAGACCCAGTACTTC
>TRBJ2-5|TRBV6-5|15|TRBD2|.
CASALAGIPQETQYF
TGTGCCAGCGCGCTAGCGGGGATACCCCAAGAGACCCAGTACTTC
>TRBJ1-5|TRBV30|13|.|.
CAWSVSSNQPQHF
TGTGCCTGGAGTGTTAGTAGCAATCAGCCCCAGCATTTT
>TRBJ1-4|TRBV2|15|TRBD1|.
CASSENPGTGRRLFF
TGTGCCAGCAGTGAGAACCCCGGGACAGGGAGGAGACTGTTTTTT
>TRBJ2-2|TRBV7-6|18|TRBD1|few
CASSLGSGTGRNTGELFF
TGTGCCAGCAGCTTAGGTTCCGGGACAGGAAGAAACACCGGGGAGCTGTTTTTT
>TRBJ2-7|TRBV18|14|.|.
CASSPYGDSYEQYF
TGTGCCAGCTCACCATACGGGGACTCCTACGAGCAGTACTTC
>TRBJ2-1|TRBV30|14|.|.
CAWKGTGLWNEQFF
TGTGCCTGGAAGGGTACAGGGCTGTGGAATGAGCAGTTCTTC
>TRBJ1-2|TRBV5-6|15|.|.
CASSLLVPPGYGYTF
TGTGCCAGCAGCTTATTGGTACCTCCGGGCTATGGCTACACCTTC
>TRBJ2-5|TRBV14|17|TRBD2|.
CASSHTGLAGIQETQYF
TGTGCCAGCAGCCATACGGGACTAGCGGGGATACAAGAGACCCAGTACTTC
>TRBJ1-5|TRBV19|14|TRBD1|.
CASSMGQGGQPQHF
TGTGCCAGTAGTATGGGTCAGGGGGGACAGCCCCAGCATTTT
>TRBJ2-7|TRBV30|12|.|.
CAFVQGFYEQYF
TGTGCCTTCGTTCAGGGATTCTACGAGCAGTACTTC
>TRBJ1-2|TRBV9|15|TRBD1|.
CASSVAVGGQGGYTF
TGTGCCAGCAGCGTAGCGGTCGGGGGACAGGGCGGCTACACCTTC
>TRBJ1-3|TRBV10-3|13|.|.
CATEDSGGNTIYF
TGTGCCACCGAGGACTCCGGGGGAAACACCATATATTTT
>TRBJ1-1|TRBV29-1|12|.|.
CSVERYGTEAFF
TGCAGCGTTGAAAGGTACGGGACTGAAGCTTTCTTT
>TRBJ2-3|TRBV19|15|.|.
CASSTRTVLAHTQYF
TGTGCCAGTAGTACTCGGACAGTTTTGGCCCATACGCAGTATTTT
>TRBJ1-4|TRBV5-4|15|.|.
CASSLTDRQNEKLFF
TGTGCCAGCAGCTTAACGGACAGACAAAATGAAAAACTGTTTTTT
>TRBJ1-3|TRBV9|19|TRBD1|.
CASSATGTGGFFTGNTIYF
TGTGCCAGCAGCGCAACCGGGACAGGGGGCTTCTTCACTGGAAACACCATATATTTT
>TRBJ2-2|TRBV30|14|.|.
CAWTGHPSTGELFF
TGTGCCTGGACGGGACATCCGAGCACCGGGGAGCTGTTTTTT
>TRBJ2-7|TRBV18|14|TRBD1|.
CASSPETGLYEQYF
TGTGCCAGCTCACCAGAGACAGGGTTATACGAGCAGTACTTC
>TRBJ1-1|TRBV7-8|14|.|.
CASSPGRRQAEAFF
TGTGCCAGCAGCCCCGGCAGGCGACAGGCCGAAGCTTTCTTT
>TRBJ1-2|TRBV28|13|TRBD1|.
CASGDRANYGYTF
TGTGCCAGCGGGGACAGGGCGAACTATGGCTACACCTTC
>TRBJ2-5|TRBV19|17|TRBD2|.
CASSIKNLAGGSETQYF
TGTGCCAGTAGTATTAAGAACCTAGCGGGGGGAAGTGAGACCCAGTACTTC
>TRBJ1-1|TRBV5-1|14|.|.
CASSWRAGDTEAFF
TGCGCCAGCAGTTGGAGGGCGGGGGACACTGAAGCTTTCTTT
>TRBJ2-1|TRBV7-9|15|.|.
CASSLSKRGYNEQFF
TGTGCCAGCAGCTTAAGCAAACGGGGTTACAATGAGCAGTTCTTC
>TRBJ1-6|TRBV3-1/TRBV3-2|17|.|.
CASSQGQFSSYNSPLHF
TGTGCCAGCAGCCAAGGACAGTTTAGCTCCTATAATTCACCCCTCCACTTT
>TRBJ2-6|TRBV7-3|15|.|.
CASSLGLSGANVLTF
TGTGCCAGCAGCTTAGGACTTTCGGGGGCCAACGTCCTGACTTTC
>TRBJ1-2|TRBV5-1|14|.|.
CASSSGRDNYGYTF
TGCGCCAGCAGCTCTGGACGGGATAACTATGGCTACACCTTC
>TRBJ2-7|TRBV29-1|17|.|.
CSVVSPTSSDRASEQYF
TGCAGCGTTGTTTCCCCAACCTCTAGCGATAGAGCGAGCGAGCAGTACTTC
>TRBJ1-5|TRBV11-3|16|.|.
CASSFDGMAYNQPQHF
TGTGCCAGCAGCTTCGATGGTATGGCATACAATCAGCCCCAGCATTTT
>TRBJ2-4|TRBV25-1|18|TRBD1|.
CASSDRLGQGATKNIQYF
TGTGCCAGCAGTGATAGGTTGGGACAGGGGGCGACCAAAAACATTCAGTACTTC
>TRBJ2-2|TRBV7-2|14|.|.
CAGKRNTNTGELFF
TGTGCCGGCAAGCGGAACACGAACACCGGGGAGCTGTTTTTT
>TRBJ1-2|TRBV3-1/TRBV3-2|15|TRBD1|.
CASSFGQGRVGGYTF
TGTGCCAGCAGCTTCGGACAGGGGCGGGTGGGGGGCTACACCTTC
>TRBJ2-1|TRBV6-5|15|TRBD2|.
CASSYSETSGNEQFF
TGTGCCAGCAGTTACTCGGAGACTAGCGGCAATGAGCAGTTCTTC
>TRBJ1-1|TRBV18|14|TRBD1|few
CASSPGQGGLQAFF
TGTGCCAGCTCACCGGGACAGGGAGGGTTACAAGCTTTCTTT
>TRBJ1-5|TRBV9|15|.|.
CASSALGLPGQPQHF
TGTGCCAGCAGCGCCCTGGGACTACCCGGACAGCCCCAGCATTTT
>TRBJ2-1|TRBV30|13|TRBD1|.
CAWSRTGSNEQFF
TGTGCCTGGAGTCGGACAGGTTCAAATGAGCAGTTCTTC
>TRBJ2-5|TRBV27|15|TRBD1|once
CASSAQTGGWETQYF
TGTGCCAGCAGTGCCCAGACAGGGGGCTGGGAGACCCAGTACTTC
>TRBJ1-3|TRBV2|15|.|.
CASSSTGSSGNTIYF
TGTGCCAGCAGTTCTACAGGTTCCTCTGGAAACACCATATATTTT
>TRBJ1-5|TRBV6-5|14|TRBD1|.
CASKGQEPNQPQHF
TGTGCCAGCAAAGGACAGGAACCTAATCAGCCCCAGCATTTT
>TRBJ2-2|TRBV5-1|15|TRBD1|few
CASSLMQGASGELFF
TGCGCCAGCAGCTTAATGCAGGGGGCCTCCGGGGAGCTGTTTTTT
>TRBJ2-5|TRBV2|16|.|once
CASSEGVGASTETQYF
TGTGCCAGCAGTGAAGGGGTCGGAGCGAGTACAGAGACCCAGTACTTC
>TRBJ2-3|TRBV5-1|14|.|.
CASTKGQPTDTQYF
TGCGCCAGCACGAAAGGACAGCCCACAGATACGCAGTATTTT
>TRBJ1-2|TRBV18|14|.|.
CASSPGQEKYGYTF
TGTGCCAGCTCACCAGGGCAAGAGAAATATGGCTACACCTTC
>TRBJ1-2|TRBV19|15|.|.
CASSSTQGLNYGYTF
TGTGCCAGTAGTTCAACTCAGGGACTTAACTATGGCTACACCTTC
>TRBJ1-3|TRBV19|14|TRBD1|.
CASIRDSSGNTIYF
TGTGCCAGTATCCGGGACAGCTCTGGAAACACCATATATTTT
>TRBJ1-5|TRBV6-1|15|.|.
CASSEPGISNQPQHF
TGTGCCAGCAGTGAACCAGGGATAAGCAATCAGCCCCAGCATTTT
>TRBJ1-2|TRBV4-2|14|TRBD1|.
CASSQPGQPYGYTF
TGTGCCAGCAGCCAACCGGGACAGCCCTATGGCTACACCTTC
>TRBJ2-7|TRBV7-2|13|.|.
CASSLAERYEQYF
TGTGCCAGCAGCTTAGCGGAGCGGTACGAGCAGTACTTC
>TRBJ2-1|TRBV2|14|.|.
CASRVGHTHNEQFF
TGTGCCAGCAGGGTAGGACATACTCACAATGAGCAGTTCTTC
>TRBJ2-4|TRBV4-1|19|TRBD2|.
CASSQVTSGGTTAKNIQYF
TGCGCCAGCAGCCAAGTTACTAGCGGGGGGACTACAGCCAAAAACATTCAGTACTTC
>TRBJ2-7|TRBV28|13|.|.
CASSSTGIYEQYF
TGTGCCAGCAGTTCCACGGGAATCTACGAGCAGTACTTC